Reported below is one T cell receptor beta chain. Its antigen is currently unknown. This specimen comes from a study of shared clonotypes between healthy human individuals. General study findings and limits: The generation probabilities recorded for non-shared clonotypes fell below those of clonotypes shared by all four donors. Owing to a small donor count, the genetic and exposure-history diversity represented was limited.

Germline V gives CDR1 MNHEY, CDR2 SMNVEV (reference sequence). V gave up 8 bases and J gave up 2 bases, with 16 bases separating them. The CDR3 totals 14 residues. Positively selected for CCR7, the CD45RO-negative cells used as naive CD8 cells excluded terminally differentiated effector memory CD45RA+ cells. This was a deep-level run. The material for each subset, its genomic DNA, was split evenly across several immunoSEQ plates. The protocol was immunoSEQ multiplex PCR, while the TCRdb copy is restricted to in-frame clones and leaves out a portion. This table holds approximately 810,000 clones, roughly 92% found once.

Sequenced material: naive CD8+ T cells sorted from blood. The V and J genes are TRBV27 and TRBJ2-7, with D possibly called TRBD1 or TRBD2 (5 bases each). This receptor was obtained from a man aged 25-45 years in good health. CDR3 coding DNA: TGTGCCAGCTGGACAATTGGGGGAACCTACGAGCAGTACTTC. Its translation is CASWTIGGTYEQYF.